What follows are 25 T cell receptor beta chains derived from one specimen sequenced in a study of CD8+ T cells in alopecia areata. Treatment indicated: oral pan-JAK inhibitor, 5-10 mg twice daily. Extraction of RNA preceded its reverse transcription into cDNA, which served as the sequencing template. The table came from immunoSEQ multiplex PCR; TCRdb's copy has only in-frame clones and leaves some out. The sample has hundreds of thousands of clones, around two fifths seen once. The specimen comprised CD4+ T cells sorted from blood, sampled between weeks 30 and 35, from a patient treated with tofacitinib. The origin of the receptors is a human donor with alopecia areata.

This clone was detected a few times. V usage is TRBV19 and J usage is TRBJ2-7; D is ambiguous. Trimming shortened V by 3 bases and J by 6 bases, and 12 bases separated the two germline ends. This CDR3 is built from 13 residues. Germline values: CDR1 LNHDA, CDR2 SQIVND (reference sequence). Written as DNA, the CDR3 is TGTGCCAGTAGTATTGAACCGCGTACCGAGCAGTACTTC. It is translated as CASSIEPRTEQYF.

DNA of the CDR3: TGTGCCAGCAGCAAAGACCCAGGGTGGGTCCACGAGCAGTACTTC. Protein: CASSKDPGWVHEQYF. The chain couples TRBV21-1 to TRBJ2-7; the D call of TRBD1 is as the table states it, not checked on the DNA. TRBV21-1 is marked as a pseudogene. The CDR3 contains 15 residues.

This chain links TRBV19 with TRBJ2-7; tentatively, D is TRBD2 (7 bases). This CDR3 is built from 15 residues. The V gene lost 10 bases and the J gene lost 3 bases, with 22 bases spanning the gap. CDR1 is LNHDA and CDR2 is SQIVND in the germline V gene (reference sequence). The CDR3 coding sequence is TGTGCCACCCTCCCCCGGGGGGCTGGCTACTACGAGCAGTACTTC. Residues: CATLPRGAGYYEQYF.

This clone was picked up a small number of times. The CDR3 reads CASSPASGGASEQFF. CDR3 nucleotide sequence: TGTGCCAGCAGTCCTGCCAGCGGGGGGGCCAGTGAGCAGTTCTTC. This rearrangement joins TRBV25-1 to TRBJ2-1, with 10 bases that match TRBD2. Germline CDR1 reads MGHDK; CDR2 reads SYGVNS. V was clipped by 5 bases and J by 9 bases; unmatched bases: 10. CDR3 length: 15 amino acids.

The DNA for the CDR3 is TGCAGCGTTGAAGATAACCTACGGCCGCCTAGCAATCAGCCCCAGCATTTT. It translates to CSVEDNLRPPSNQPQHF. V is TRBV29-1 and J is TRBJ1-5; D unclear. V shed 0 bases and J shed 0 bases, with 15 bases lying between them. CDR1 is SQVTM and CDR2 is ANQGSEA in the germline V gene. The CDR3 length is 17 residues. Using reference TRBV29-1 and TRBJ1-5 for the parts outside the CDR3, the full variable domain is SAVISQKPSRDICQRGTSLTIQCQVDSQVTMMFWYRQQPGQSLTLIATANQGSEATYESGFVIDKFPISRPNLTFSTLTVSNMSPEDSSIYLCSVEDNLRPPSNQPQHFGDGTRLSIL.

This clone was seen a handful of times. Different DNA sequences within this sample yield the same CDR3. The genes are TRBV29-1 and TRBJ1-1, with D unclear. V gave up 3 bases and J gave up 4 bases, with 3 bases separating them. The germline V gene has CDR1 SQVTM and CDR2 ANQGSEA. This CDR3 comprises 10 residues. The chain's CDR3 is CSVDGTEAFF. The CDR3 DNA reads as TGCAGCGTTGACGGCACTGAAGCTTTCTTT.

The chain links TRBV11-1 to TRBJ2-7, with a weak D call TRBD1 (6 bases). CDR1 is SGHAT, CDR2 FQDESV, per germline (reference sequence). This CDR3 has 11 amino acids. Trimming cost V 5 bases and J 9 bases, with 11 bases left between them. In nucleotides, the CDR3 is TGTGCCAGCAGCGAACAGGGAGCGCAGTACTTC. Its protein is CASSEQGAQYF.

The chain links TRBV9 to TRBJ1-2, with TRBD1 as a possible D gene (5 bases). Per germline, CDR1 SGDLS and CDR2 YYNGEE. The length of the CDR3 is 15 residues. V lost 3 bases to trimming and J lost 0 bases, with 12 bases between them. CDR3 in amino acids: CASSAGGAANYGYTF. The CDR3 DNA reads TGTGCCAGCAGCGCCGGAGGGGCCGCTAACTATGGCTACACCTTC.

The chain recombines TRBV18 with TRBJ1-1, with 7 bases that match TRBD1. CDR1 is KGHSH, CDR2 LQKENI, per germline. With V trimmed by 3 bases and J by 11 bases, 6 bases remained unmatched. The CDR3 covers 12 residues. CDR3 nucleotides: TGTGCCAGCTCACCCGCAACAGGGGAGGCTTTCTTT. Translating gives CASSPATGEAFF.

This clone appeared many times. One end of the junction fails to match germline, which may point to a read error. The V and J genes are TRBV6-5 and TRBJ2-2; TRBD1 aligns across 8 bases. From germline, CDR1 is MNHEY and CDR2 SVGAGI. The CDR3 has 13 amino acids. In nucleotides, the CDR3 is TGTGCCGCGCGGACAGGGAACTCCGGGGAGCTGTTTTTT. Translated: CAARTGNSGELFF.

This clone was observed a handful of times. In nucleotides, the CDR3 is TGTGCCAGCAGTCCACAGGGGAATGGCTACACCTTC. This translates into CASSPQGNGYTF. The chain employs TRBV6-5 and TRBJ1-2, with 7 bases fitting TRBD1. Germline trimming cut 5 bases from V and 6 bases from J; bases unmatched to any gene: 3. The CDR3 extends over 12 amino acids. Germline CDR1 and CDR2: MNHEY and SVGAGI.

The chain links TRBV2 to TRBJ2-6; no clear D. The CDR3 sequence is 12 residues long. In germline, CDR1 is SNHLY, CDR2 FYNNEI. V was clipped by 7 bases and J by 1 base, with 2 bases between them. CDR3: CASNSGANVLTF. The CDR3 coding sequence is TGTGCCAGCAATTCTGGGGCCAACGTCCTGACTTTC. The variable domain in full, completed from reference TRBV2 and TRBJ2-6, reads EPEVTQTPSHQVTQMGQEVILRCVPISNHLYFYWYRQILGQKVEFLVSFYNNEISEKSEIFDDQFSVERPDGSNFTLKIRSTKLEDSAMYFCASNSGANVLTFGAGSRLTVL.

The rearrangement joins TRBV7-3 to TRBJ2-7; TRBD1 matches 7 bases. CDR1 SGHTA and CDR2 FQGTGA come from the germline V gene. After removal of 5 bases from V and 6 bases from J, the junction contained 7 bases not matched to a gene. The CDR3 length is 13 residues. The CDR3 protein is CASSTGQDREQYF. The DNA for the CDR3 is TGTGCCAGCAGCACCGGACAGGATCGCGAGCAGTACTTC.

V gene TRBV4-1 combines with J gene TRBJ1-1, with unresolved D. This CDR3 region has 13 residues. CDR1 and CDR2 from the germline V gene are MGHRA and YSYEKL. Trimming shortened V by 0 bases and J by 5 bases, and 7 bases separated the two germline ends. CDR3 bases: TGCGCCAGCAGCCAAGATCTAGTGACTGAAGCTTTCTTT. Amino acid sequence: CASSQDLVTEAFF.

The rearrangement joins TRBV13 to TRBJ2-4, with TRBD1 matching 11 bases. The J segment lost 3 bases and the V segment lost 5 bases, leaving 12 bases of the junction unmatched. This CDR3 is built from 18 residues. Germline lookup yields CDR1 PRHDT and CDR2 FYEKMQ (reference sequence). The CDR3 sequence: CASSATGTGGSRKNIQYF. The CDR3 bases are TGTGCCAGCAGCGCAACCGGGACAGGGGGGTCACGCAAAAACATTCAGTACTTC.

V usage is TRBV10-3 and J usage is TRBJ1-2, with 8 nucleotides matching TRBD1. V was clipped by 3 bases and J by 8 bases; unmatched bases: 5. Germline loops: CDR1 ENHRY, CDR2 SYGVKD. There are 13 residues in the CDR3. The CDR3 sequence: CAISEGQGHGYTF. The CDR3 DNA sequence: TGTGCCATCAGTGAAGGACAGGGTCACGGCTACACCTTC.

The rearrangement uses TRBV6-5 and TRBJ1-3, with D tentatively TRBD1 (5 bases). Germline V gives CDR1 MNHEY, CDR2 SVGAGI. The CDR3 is 14 amino acids. The V and J ends lost 2 bases and 4 bases respectively, with 9 bases between them. CDR3 nucleotide sequence: TGTGCCAGCAGTTACATGCAGGGCGGAAACACCATATATTTT. Its protein product is CASSYMQGGNTIYF.

The V and J genes are TRBV6-1 and TRBJ2-3; D call uncertain. V was cut by 2 bases and J by 2 bases, with 11 bases left in between. This CDR3 comprises 15 residues. Germline lookup yields CDR1 MNHNS and CDR2 SASEGT. CDR3 protein: CASSEFQVPTDTQYF. The CDR3 DNA is TGTGCCAGCAGTGAATTTCAGGTGCCCACAGATACGCAGTATTTT.

CDR3: CASSEMGQGRDGYTF. CDR3 DNA: TGTGCCAGCAGTGAAATGGGACAGGGGAGGGATGGCTACACCTTC. The chain combines TRBV2 with TRBJ1-2; 10 bases fit TRBD1. This CDR3 has 15 amino acids. With V trimmed by 2 bases and J by 6 bases, 6 bases remained unmatched. Germline V lookup: CDR1 SNHLY, CDR2 FYNNEI.

This clone was seen a few times. This sequence joins TRBV2 and TRBJ2-1, with 7 nucleotides matching TRBD2. V was clipped by 6 bases and J by 9 bases; unmatched bases: 8. From germline, CDR1 is SNHLY and CDR2 FYNNEI. This CDR3 comprises 13 residues. The CDR3 loop reads CASRSGTYSEQFF. CDR3 bases: TGTGCCAGCAGGAGCGGGACGTATTCTGAGCAGTTCTTC.

Points on this clone: This sample also contains other DNA sequences that code for the same CDR3. The J gene is TRBJ1-2, the V gene TRBV29-1; TRBD1 is a possible D gene (5 bases). This CDR3 region has 13 residues. Germline V gene lookup returns CDR1 SQVTM and CDR2 ANQGSEA. V was pared by 6 bases and J by 2 bases, with 13 bases between. The DNA of the CDR3 is TGCAGCGTGGGGGGTCGGCAAAACTATGGCTACACCTTC. It encodes CSVGGRQNYGYTF.

This clone turned up a few times. The rearrangement joins TRBV27 to TRBJ1-5; 9 positions match TRBD1. Germline V gene lookup returns CDR1 MNHEY and CDR2 SMNVEV (reference sequence). V shed 5 bases, J shed 4 bases, and the junction held 6 bases outside the gene matches. The CDR3 extends over 15 amino acids. CDR3 nucleotides: TGTGCCAGCAGTCTTGGACAGGGGCCTAATCAGCCCCAGCATTTT. It encodes CASSLGQGPNQPQHF.

This clone was detected only a few times. V usage is TRBV5-1 and J usage is TRBJ2-3; TRBD2 aligns across 7 bases. The V gene's germline CDR1 is SGHRS and CDR2 YFSETQ. CDR3 length: 17 residues. J lost 1 base, V lost 0 bases, and 8 bases had no gene match. The chain's CDR3 is CASSLGPSGSGTDTQYF. DNA of the CDR3: TGCGCCAGCAGCTTGGGGCCTAGCGGCTCGGGCACAGATACGCAGTATTTT.

This chain uses TRBV27 with TRBJ2-7, with TRBD1 as a possible D gene (5 bases). The CDR3 loop spans 13 amino acids. Germline assignment: CDR1 MNHEY and CDR2 SMNVEV (reference sequence). Trimming stripped 6 bases from V and 3 bases from J, with 12 bases between. The CDR3, as DNA: TGTGCCAGCAGGCCAGGGAACCGCTACGAGCAGTACTTC. Translation gives CASRPGNRYEQYF.

The rearrangement joins TRBV6-5 to TRBJ1-1; 7 nucleotides agree with TRBD1. The CDR3 runs to 15 residues. V shed 6 bases and J 0 bases; nucleotides not matched to a gene: 7. The germline gives CDR1 MNHEY, CDR2 SVGAGI. Here the CDR3 DNA reads TGTGCCAGCAGCTTACAGACAGGGATGAACACTGAAGCTTTCTTT. Encoded protein: CASSLQTGMNTEAFF.